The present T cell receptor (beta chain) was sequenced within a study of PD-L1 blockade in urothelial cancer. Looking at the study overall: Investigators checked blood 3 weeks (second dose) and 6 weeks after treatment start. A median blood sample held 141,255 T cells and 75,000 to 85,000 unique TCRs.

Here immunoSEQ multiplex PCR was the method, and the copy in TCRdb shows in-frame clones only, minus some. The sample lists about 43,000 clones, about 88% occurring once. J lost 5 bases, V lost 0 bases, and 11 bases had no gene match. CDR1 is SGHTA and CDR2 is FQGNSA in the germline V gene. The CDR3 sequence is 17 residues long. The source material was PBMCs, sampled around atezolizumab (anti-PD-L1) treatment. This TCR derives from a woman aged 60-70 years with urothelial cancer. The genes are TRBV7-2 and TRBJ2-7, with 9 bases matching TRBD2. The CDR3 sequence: CASSLAIVAGGQDEQYF. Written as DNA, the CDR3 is TGTGCCAGCAGCTTAGCGATAGTGGCGGGAGGGCAGGACGAGCAGTACTTC.